This TCR beta chain is drawn from a study of identical twins. This clonotype came up many times. CDR1 and CDR2 from the germline V gene are DFQATT and SNEGSKA (reference sequence). Trimming removed 8 bases from V and 7 bases from J, with 18 bases in between. This CDR3 spans 13 amino acids. TCRdb reprocessed the 5' RACE reads via MiXCR and lists one record per CDR3 protein. This sample has 310,000 or so distinct CDR3 sequences, with more than 6.5% found just once. The same data also went into a second study, on yellow fever vaccine responses in identical twins.

The J gene is TRBJ2-1, the V gene TRBV20-1, with a possible D match to TRBD2 (6 bases). Input material: memory (CD45RO+) T cells sorted from blood. This TCR was sampled from a woman aged 18-30 years in good health. The CDR3 region is CSTRRAGGNEQFF. Here the CDR3 DNA reads TGCAGTACTCGGAGGGCCGGGGGAAATGAGCAGTTCTTC.